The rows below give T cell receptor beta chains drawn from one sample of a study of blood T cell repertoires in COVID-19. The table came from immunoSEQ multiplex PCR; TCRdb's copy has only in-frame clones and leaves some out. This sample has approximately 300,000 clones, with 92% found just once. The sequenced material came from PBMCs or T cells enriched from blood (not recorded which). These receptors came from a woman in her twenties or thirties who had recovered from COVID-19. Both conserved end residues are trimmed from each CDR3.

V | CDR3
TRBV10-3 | AIRKTGEVTGELF
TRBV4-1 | ASSQALTTGELF
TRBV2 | ASSPLAENTGELF
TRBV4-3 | ASSQDFMTGTGYT
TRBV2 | ASSEQTILLHQPQH
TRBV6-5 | ASSYDGAGGYT
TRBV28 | ATKRPGQPQH
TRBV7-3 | ASGPASGNNEQF
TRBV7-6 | ASSLAGEYSEKLF
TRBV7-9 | ASSLVTGPGDEQF
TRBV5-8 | ASSPSVYRGAEKLF
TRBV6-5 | ASSYSSRGGRTEAF
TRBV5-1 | ASSLFIGEEDTQY
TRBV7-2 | ASSDSAAAYGYT
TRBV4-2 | ASSQDRSYDGFPY
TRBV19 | ASRNSGSPIGYT
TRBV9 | ASSVEAGGPYEQY
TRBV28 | ATPRDRGGPNQPQH
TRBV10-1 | ASSTSGSYEQY
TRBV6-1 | ASSEAHGGASGNTIY
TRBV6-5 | ASSYSAQRYEQY
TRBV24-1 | ATSDIRGAGELF
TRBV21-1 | ASSKSDFVERGGSGANVLT
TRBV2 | ASTGTVNSPLH
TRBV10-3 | AISKTGETQY
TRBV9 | ASSGGRATDTQY
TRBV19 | ASSMSPGSDTQY
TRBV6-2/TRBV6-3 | ASSSVSETQY
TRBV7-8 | ASSLSTNSPLH
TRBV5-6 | ASSFASKAGELF
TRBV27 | ASSPGQGEGEKLF
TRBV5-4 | ASSADNSPLH
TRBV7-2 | ASSSQRDTYNEQF
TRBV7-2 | ASSLGGLWGNEQF